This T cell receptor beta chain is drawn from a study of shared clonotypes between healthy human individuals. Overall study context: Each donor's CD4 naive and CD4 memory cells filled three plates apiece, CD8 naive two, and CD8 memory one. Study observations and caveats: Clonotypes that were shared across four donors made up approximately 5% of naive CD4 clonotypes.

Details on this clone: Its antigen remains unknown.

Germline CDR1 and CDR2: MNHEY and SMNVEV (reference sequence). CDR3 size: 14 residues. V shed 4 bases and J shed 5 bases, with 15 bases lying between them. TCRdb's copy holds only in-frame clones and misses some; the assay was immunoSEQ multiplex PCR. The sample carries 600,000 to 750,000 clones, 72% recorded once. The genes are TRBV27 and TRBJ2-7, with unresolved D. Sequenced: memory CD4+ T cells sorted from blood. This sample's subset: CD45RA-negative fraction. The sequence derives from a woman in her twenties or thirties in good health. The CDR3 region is CASSSRTPGHEQYF. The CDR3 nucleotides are TGTGCCAGCAGTTCGAGGACCCCTGGCCACGAGCAGTACTTC.